A selection of T cell receptor beta chains follows, all from one sample in a study of cytotoxic CD8 clonotypes in ibrutinib-treated CLL. The table came from immunoSEQ multiplex PCR; TCRdb's copy has only in-frame clones and leaves some out. The sample lists roughly 47,000 clones; 53% were seen once. The sample consisted of PBMCs, taken after 12 months of ibrutinib treatment. The receptors stem from a human donor with chronic lymphocytic leukemia. Both conserved end residues are part of each CDR3. A D gene is named only where the DNA matches it firmly. For some rows the clone size is stated as once, few or many, or as a class when expanded; others skip it.

D | J | size | V | CDR3 | DNA
- | TRBJ2-7 | many | TRBV11-3 | CASSLETSYEQYF | TGTGCCAGCAGCTTAGAAACTAGCTACGAGCAGTACTTC
TRBD1 | TRBJ1-2 | - | TRBV28 | CASSRTGDNPYYGYTF | TGTGCCAGCAGCAGGACAGGGGACAACCCCTACTATGGCTACACCTTC
- | TRBJ1-1 | - | TRBV29-1 | CSHLNLGQEAFF | TGCAGCCACCTCAATCTAGGACAAGAAGCTTTCTTT
- | TRBJ1-5 | many | TRBV9 | CASSVTGLVRQPQHF | TGTGCCAGCAGCGTAACGGGCTTGGTGAGGCAGCCCCAGCATTTT
TRBD1 | TRBJ1-4 | few | TRBV5-4 | CASSLPPGQGEKLFF | TGTGCCAGCAGCCTACCCCCGGGACAGGGGGAAAAACTGTTTTTT
TRBD2 | TRBJ2-7 | - | TRBV7-9 | CASSSQPRTSVSYEQYF | TGTGCCAGCAGCTCCCAACCTCGGACTAGCGTCTCCTACGAGCAGTACTTC
- | TRBJ2-7 | - | TRBV20-1 | CSATRYEQYF | TGCAGTGCTACTAGGTACGAGCAGTACTTC
- | TRBJ1-1 | - | TRBV18 | CASSPAKGYTEAFF | TGTGCCAGCTCACCAGCCAAAGGATACACTGAAGCTTTCTTT
- | TRBJ2-7 | - | TRBV18 | CASSPSGFNSYEQYF | TGTGCCAGCTCCCCGTCGGGGTTTAACTCCTACGAGCAGTACTTC
- | TRBJ2-1 | once | TRBV5-1 | CASSSQAGPYNEQFF | TGCGCCAGCAGCTCCCAAGCGGGCCCGTACAATGAGCAGTTCTTC
- | TRBJ2-5 | - | TRBV5-4 | CASSYRDKETQYF | TGTGCCAGCAGTTACAGGGATAAGGAGACCCAGTACTTC
TRBD2 | TRBJ2-2 | - | TRBV5-5 | CASSFGGGNTGELFF | TGTGCCAGCAGCTTCGGCGGGGGAAACACCGGGGAGCTGTTTTTT
- | TRBJ1-5 | - | TRBV7-9 | CASSLTDSNQPQHF | TGTGCCAGCAGCTTGACAGATAGCAATCAGCCCCAGCATTTT
- | TRBJ1-5 | - | TRBV27 | CASSSGGGKNQPQHF | TGTGCCAGCAGTTCCGGCGGGGGAAAGAATCAGCCCCAGCATTTT
- | TRBJ2-7 | - | TRBV6-1 | CASSELGRRYEQYF | TGTGCCAGCAGTGAATTGGGGCGGAGGTACGAGCAGTACTTC
- | TRBJ1-5 | - | TRBV13 | CASSPGGWNQPQHF | TGTGCCAGCAGCCCTGGAGGATGGAATCAGCCCCAGCATTTT
- | TRBJ1-1 | few | TRBV5-6 | CASSLLRKMNTEAFF | TGTGCCAGCAGCTTGTTGAGGAAGATGAACACTGAAGCTTTCTTT
TRBD1 | TRBJ2-5 | few | TRBV9 | CASSIRDSKKETQYF | TGTGCCAGCAGCATTCGGGACAGCAAGAAAGAGACCCAGTACTTC
- | TRBJ1-5 | few | TRBV27 | CASTSQGRQPQHF | TGTGCCAGCACCTCACAGGGTCGGCAGCCCCAGCATTTT
- | TRBJ2-2 | - | TRBV11-3 | CASSHGTGELFF | TGTGCCAGCAGCCACGGAACCGGGGAGCTGTTTTTT
- | TRBJ1-1 | - | TRBV11-1 | CASTLRGEGTEAFF | TGTGCCAGCACCCTACGGGGCGAGGGCACTGAAGCTTTCTTT
TRBD2 | TRBJ2-1 | once | TRBV27 | CASSFRGLGGNEQFF | TGTGCCAGCAGTTTTAGGGGACTAGGGGGCAATGAGCAGTTCTTC
- | TRBJ1-2 | - | TRBV5-3 | CASSLPAEIYGYTF | TGTGCCAGCAGCTTGCCAGCGGAAATCTATGGCTACACCTTC
- | TRBJ2-3 | - | TRBV5-4 | CASSSQGPDTQYF | TGTGCCAGCAGCTCACAGGGACCAGATACGCAGTATTTT
TRBD1 | TRBJ2-7 | - | TRBV19 | CASSIDTGGEDEQYF | TGTGCCAGTAGTATAGATACAGGGGGCGAAGACGAGCAGTACTTC
- | TRBJ1-2 | - | TRBV4-2 | CASSQATGAGRGYTF | TGTGCCAGCAGCCAAGCGACGGGGGCTGGACGAGGCTACACCTTC
- | TRBJ1-5 | few | TRBV7-2 | CASSLEGTVNQPQHF | TGTGCCAGCAGCTTAGAAGGGACGGTCAATCAGCCCCAGCATTTT
TRBD1 | TRBJ2-1 | - | TRBV2 | CASRWAGTGVDNEQFF | TGTGCCAGCAGATGGGCCGGGACAGGGGTGGACAATGAGCAGTTCTTC
- | TRBJ1-1 | - | TRBV6-6 | CASSYQSGTEAFF | TGTGCCAGCAGTTACCAGTCCGGCACTGAAGCTTTCTTT
TRBD2 | TRBJ2-2 | - | TRBV7-2 | CASSGRGNTGELFF | TGTGCCAGCAGTGGGAGGGGAAACACCGGGGAGCTGTTTTTT
TRBD1 | TRBJ1-1 | - | TRBV6-4 | CASKPTGAYTEAFF | TGTGCCAGCAAACCCACAGGGGCTTACACTGAAGCTTTCTTT
TRBD2 | TRBJ2-5 | - | TRBV7-9 | CASSLDLAGRGETQYF | TGTGCCAGCAGCTTAGACCTAGCGGGGAGGGGTGAGACCCAGTACTTC
- | TRBJ1-3 | - | TRBV7-8 | CASSGGGGGAGNTIYF | TGTGCCAGCAGCGGAGGTGGGGGAGGAGCTGGAAACACCATATATTTT
- | TRBJ1-3 | - | TRBV5-1 | CASSSSHSGNTIYF | TGCGCCAGCAGCTCCAGCCACTCTGGAAACACCATATATTTT
- | TRBJ2-7 | - | TRBV4-2 | CASSQVEAGTYEQYF | TGTGCCAGCAGCCAAGTTGAAGCTGGAACCTACGAGCAGTACTTC
- | TRBJ2-3 | - | TRBV5-4 | CASSLGGPGSTDTQYF | TGTGCCAGCAGCCTCGGGGGCCCCGGGAGCACAGATACGCAGTATTTT
TRBD1 | TRBJ2-1 | - | TRBV9 | CASSHRDRGQGEQFF | TGTGCCAGCAGTCACCGGGACAGGGGGCAGGGTGAGCAGTTCTTC
- | TRBJ1-2 | - | TRBV27 | CASSTTTGRRGYTF | TGTGCCAGCAGTACGACGACAGGCCGGCGCGGCTACACCTTC
TRBD2 | TRBJ2-2 | few | TRBV7-7 | CASSSAGLAEAVELFF | TGTGCTAGCAGCTCAGCGGGACTAGCGGAGGCAGTGGAGCTGTTTTTT
- | TRBJ2-4 | - | TRBV15 | CATSPAGDIQYF | TGTGCCACCAGCCCCGCAGGGGACATTCAGTACTTC
- | TRBJ1-5 | few | TRBV2 | CASSVDGEREQPQHF | TGTGCCAGCAGTGTTGACGGGGAGAGGGAACAGCCCCAGCATTTT
- | TRBJ2-3 | - | TRBV5-4 | CASSLKSTDTQYF | TGTGCCAGCAGCTTAAAAAGCACAGATACGCAGTATTTT
- | TRBJ2-3 | - | TRBV6-6 | CASNPRPGRTDTQYF | TGTGCCAGCAATCCACGTCCAGGACGCACAGATACGCAGTATTTT
- | TRBJ2-1 | - | TRBV4-1 | CASSQVLEGPEQFF | TGCGCCAGCAGCCAAGTACTGGAGGGTCCGGAGCAGTTCTTC
- | TRBJ2-1 | few | TRBV7-2 | CASSLSNHNEQFF | TGTGCCAGCAGCTTATCCAACCACAATGAGCAGTTCTTC
- | TRBJ2-7 | many | TRBV28 | CASSPEISYEQYF | TGTGCCAGCAGTCCAGAGATCTCCTACGAGCAGTACTTC
- | TRBJ2-1 | few | TRBV15 | CATSRVGPLEQFF | TGTGCCACCAGCAGAGTTGGCCCGCTGGAGCAGTTCTTC
- | TRBJ2-5 | - | TRBV18 | CASSPASGYQETQYF | TGTGCCAGCTCACCAGCATCTGGGTACCAAGAGACCCAGTACTTC
- | TRBJ2-7 | once | TRBV27 | CASSFQLGPYEQYF | TGTGCCAGCAGTTTTCAATTGGGACCCTACGAGCAGTACTTC
TRBD2 | TRBJ2-1 | - | TRBV29-1 | CSVALAGGRGNEQFF | TGCAGCGTTGCGCTAGCGGGAGGGCGGGGAAATGAGCAGTTCTTC
TRBD2 | TRBJ2-1 | few | TRBV2 | CASSDWLAGNEQFF | TGTGCCAGCAGTGACTGGCTAGCGGGCAATGAGCAGTTCTTC
- | TRBJ2-5 | - | TRBV15 | CATSRTTEPWETQYF | TGTGCCACCAGCAGAACCACGGAACCGTGGGAGACCCAGTACTTC
TRBD1 | TRBJ1-4 | - | TRBV18 | CASSPAGGDEKLFF | TGTGCCAGCTCACCCGCAGGGGGTGATGAAAAACTGTTTTTT
- | TRBJ2-7 | few | TRBV30 | CAWSVRVEQYF | TGTGCCTGGAGTGTACGGGTTGAGCAGTACTTC
- | TRBJ2-7 | - | TRBV2 | CASTSTGPPYEQYF | TGTGCCAGTACTTCGACAGGTCCCCCCTACGAGCAGTACTTC